This passage covers 5 T cell receptor beta chains from one sample sequenced in a study of T cell responses to AZD1222 COVID-19 vaccine (dated by TCRdb to 2020 to 2022). Libraries were made using the immunoSEQ multiplex PCR assay. The table comes from immuneACCESS by way of TCRdb, which keeps in-frame sequences with V and J called. Part of the clones is missing from these tables; in studies checked, under half for an unresolved V gene and the rest for unknown reasons. Within this sample are 75,000 to 95,000 clones, with about nine tenths of them counted one time only. The ten top clones hold around 2.8% of the sample. Per the publication, the time point label means: baseline before first vaccination. What the treatment or condition label conveys for this sample: meningococcal conjugate vaccine given as trial control. The source material was peripheral blood, sampled on day 0 of MenACWY control vaccination. These receptors originate from an adult in good health.

The gene calls are TRBV5-6 and TRBJ2-4, with D maybe TRBD2 (6 bases). Germline V CDR1 and CDR2: SGHDT, YYEEEE. V lost 4 bases and J lost 7, with 15 bases in between. The CDR3 consists of 14 residues. The CDR3 coding sequence is TGTGCCAGCAGCGGCGGGACCCAATACAACATTCAGTACTTC. Protein product: CASSGGTQYNIQYF.

The V call is TRBV19, the J call TRBJ2-7; 11 bases are shared with TRBD1. V trimming: 6 bases; J trimming: 5 bases; junction bases outside the gene matches: 12. Germline V gene lookup returns CDR1 LNHDA and CDR2 SQIVND (reference sequence). This CDR3 region has 16 residues. The CDR3, as DNA: TGTGCCAGTAGCGTCTCTGGGACAGGGGGGAGGAACGAGCAGTACTTC. Translating it yields CASSVSGTGGRNEQYF.

This clone was seen only a few times. The chain uses TRBV7-2 and TRBJ1-5; unclear D gene. Germline CDR1 SGHTA, CDR2 FQGNSA. V gave up 5 bases and J gave up 9 bases, with 17 bases separating them. The CDR3 consists of 14 residues. The CDR3 DNA reads TGTGCCAGCAGCCCAAGCTGGGGTGGGTGGCCCCAGCATTTT. Translating it yields CASSPSWGGWPQHF.

In this sample, this clone turned up once. V is TRBV14 and J is TRBJ1-1; a weak D match, TRBD1 (6 bases). Germline V lookup: CDR1 SGHDN, CDR2 FVKESK. CDR3 length: 16 residues. Trimming removed 4 bases from V and 1 base from J, with 16 bases in between. CDR3 in amino acids: CASSPWGGSSNTEAFF. CDR3 coding DNA: TGTGCCAGCAGCCCTTGGGGGGGCAGCTCGAACACTGAAGCTTTCTTT.

The chain has TRBV30 and TRBJ1-3; the D gene is possibly TRBD1 (5 bases). CDR3 length equals 13 residues. The ends were cut back, 6 bases at V and 6 bases at J, with 15 bases in the middle. CDR1 GTSNPN and CDR2 SVGIG come from the germline V gene (reference sequence). This CDR3 reads CACELGDLNTIYF. As DNA, the CDR3 is TGTGCCTGTGAACTCGGGGACCTAAACACCATATATTTT.